The T cell receptor beta chain under discussion was sequenced for a study of preoperative IRX-2 immunotherapy in early breast cancer. Germline CDR1 is SGHTA and CDR2 is FQGNSA. Trimming cost V 8 bases and J 5 bases; bases outside gene matches: 14. CDR3 length: 16 amino acids. Documented treatment: preoperative locoregional IRX-2 cytokine immunotherapy. Only in-frame clones appear in the TCRdb table, and some are missing; sequencing was by immunoSEQ multiplex PCR. The sample yields 40,000 or so clones, about 95% seen once. This chain links TRBV7-2 with TRBJ2-3; 9 bases are a match to TRBD2. The sequence was collected from a human donor with breast cancer. This specimen consisted of tumor tissue, obtained after IRX-2 immunotherapy. The CDR3 region is CASQKLRLAAGDTQYF. In DNA, the CDR3 is TGTGCCAGCCAGAAACTGCGACTAGCGGCGGGAGATACGCAGTATTTT.